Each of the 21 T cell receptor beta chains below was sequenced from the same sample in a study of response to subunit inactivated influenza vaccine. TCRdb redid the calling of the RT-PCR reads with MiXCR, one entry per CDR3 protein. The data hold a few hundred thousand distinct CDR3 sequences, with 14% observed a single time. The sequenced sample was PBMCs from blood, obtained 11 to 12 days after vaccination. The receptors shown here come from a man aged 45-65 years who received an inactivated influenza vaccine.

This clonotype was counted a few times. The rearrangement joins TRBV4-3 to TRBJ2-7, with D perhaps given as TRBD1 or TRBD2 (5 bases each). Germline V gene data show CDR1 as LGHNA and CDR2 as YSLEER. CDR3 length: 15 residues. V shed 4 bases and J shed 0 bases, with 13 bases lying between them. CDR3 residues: CASSRYRDPSYEQYF. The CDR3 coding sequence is TGCGCCAGCAGCCGATACCGGGACCCCTCCTACGAGCAGTACTTC.

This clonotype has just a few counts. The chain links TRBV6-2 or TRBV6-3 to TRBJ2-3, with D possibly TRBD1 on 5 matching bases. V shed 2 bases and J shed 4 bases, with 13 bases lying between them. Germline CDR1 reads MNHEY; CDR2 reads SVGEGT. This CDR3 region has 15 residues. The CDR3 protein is CASSYISGPADTQYF. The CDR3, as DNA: TGTGCCAGCAGTTACATTTCAGGGCCGGCAGATACGCAGTATTTT.

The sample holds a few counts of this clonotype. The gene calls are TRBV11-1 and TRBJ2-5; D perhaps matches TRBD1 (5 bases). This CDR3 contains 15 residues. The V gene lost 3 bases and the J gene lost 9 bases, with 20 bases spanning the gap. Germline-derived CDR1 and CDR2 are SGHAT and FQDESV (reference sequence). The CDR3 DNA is TGTGCCAGCAGCTTGGAAAGGGGTACAGGACGTGCCCAGTACTTC. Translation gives CASSLERGTGRAQYF. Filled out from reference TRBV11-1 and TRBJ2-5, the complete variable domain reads EAEVAQSPRYKITEKSQAVAFWCDPISGHATLYWYRQILGQGPELLVQFQDESVVDDSQLPKDRFSAERLKGVDSTLKIQPAELGDSAMYLCASSLERGTGRAQYFGPGTRLLVL.

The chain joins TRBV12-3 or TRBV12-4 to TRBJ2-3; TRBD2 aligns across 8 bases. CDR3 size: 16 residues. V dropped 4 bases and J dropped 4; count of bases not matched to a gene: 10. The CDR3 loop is CASSYASGSEADTQYF. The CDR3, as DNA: TGTGCCAGCAGTTACGCCAGCGGGAGCGAGGCAGATACGCAGTATTTT.

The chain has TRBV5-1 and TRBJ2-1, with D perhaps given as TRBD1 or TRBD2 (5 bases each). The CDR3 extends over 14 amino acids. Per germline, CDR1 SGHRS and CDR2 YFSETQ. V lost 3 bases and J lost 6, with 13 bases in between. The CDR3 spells CASSWGPPGNEQFF. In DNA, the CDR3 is TGCGCCAGCAGCTGGGGACCACCCGGCAATGAGCAGTTCTTC.

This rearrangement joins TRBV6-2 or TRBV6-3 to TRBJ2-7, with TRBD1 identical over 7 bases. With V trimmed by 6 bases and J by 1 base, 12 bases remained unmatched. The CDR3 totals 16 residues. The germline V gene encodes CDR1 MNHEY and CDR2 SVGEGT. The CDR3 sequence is CASSWGQKSNSYEQYF. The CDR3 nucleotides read TGTGCCAGCAGCTGGGGACAGAAAAGTAATTCCTACGAGCAGTACTTC.

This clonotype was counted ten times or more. As DNA, the CDR3 is TGTGCCAGCAGTTATTGGAGCGGGAGTTTGGAAGATACGCAGTATTTT. Translating gives CASSYWSGSLEDTQYF. The chain is built from TRBV12-3 or TRBV12-4 and TRBJ2-3; TRBD2 matches 8 bases. The CDR3 length is 16 residues. With V trimmed by 4 bases and J by 5 bases, 11 bases remained unmatched.

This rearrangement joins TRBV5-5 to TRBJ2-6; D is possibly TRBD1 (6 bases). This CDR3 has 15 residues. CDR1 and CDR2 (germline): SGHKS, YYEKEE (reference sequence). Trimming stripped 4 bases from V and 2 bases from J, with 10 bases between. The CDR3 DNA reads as TGTGCCAGCAGCGCACAGGGCACTGGGGCCAACGTCCTGACTTTC. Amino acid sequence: CASSAQGTGANVLTF.

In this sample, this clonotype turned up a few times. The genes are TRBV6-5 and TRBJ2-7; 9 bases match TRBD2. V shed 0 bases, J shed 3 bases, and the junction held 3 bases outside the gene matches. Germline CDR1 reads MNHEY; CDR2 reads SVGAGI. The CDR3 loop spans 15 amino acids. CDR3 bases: TGTGCCAGCAGTTACTCTAGCGGGAGAAACTACGAGCAGTACTTC. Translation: CASSYSSGRNYEQYF.

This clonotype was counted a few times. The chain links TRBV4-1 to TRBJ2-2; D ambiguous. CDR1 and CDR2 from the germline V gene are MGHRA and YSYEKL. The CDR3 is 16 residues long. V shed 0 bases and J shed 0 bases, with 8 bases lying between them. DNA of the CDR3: TGCGCCAGCAGCCAAGATAAGCGACCGAACACCGGGGAGCTGTTTTTT. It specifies CASSQDKRPNTGELFF.

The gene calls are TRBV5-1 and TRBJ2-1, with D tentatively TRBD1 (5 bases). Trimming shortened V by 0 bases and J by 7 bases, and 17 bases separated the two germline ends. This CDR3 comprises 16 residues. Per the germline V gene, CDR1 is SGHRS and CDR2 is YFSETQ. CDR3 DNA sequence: TGCGCCAGCAGCTTGGACAGGTCAGGGCCCGGGAATGAGCAGTTCTTC. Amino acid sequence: CASSLDRSGPGNEQFF.

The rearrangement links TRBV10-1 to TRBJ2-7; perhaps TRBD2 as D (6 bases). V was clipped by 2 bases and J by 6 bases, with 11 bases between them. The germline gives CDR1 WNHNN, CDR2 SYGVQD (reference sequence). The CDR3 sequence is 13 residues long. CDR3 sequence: CASSEQVEGEQYF. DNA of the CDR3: TGCGCCAGCAGTGAGCAGGTGGAGGGCGAGCAGTACTTC.

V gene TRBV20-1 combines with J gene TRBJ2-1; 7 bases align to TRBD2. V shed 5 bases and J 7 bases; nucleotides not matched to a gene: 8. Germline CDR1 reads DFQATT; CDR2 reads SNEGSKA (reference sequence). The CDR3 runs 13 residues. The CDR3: CSAPWTSSNEQFF. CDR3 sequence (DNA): TGCAGTGCTCCCTGGACTAGTTCAAATGAGCAGTTCTTC.

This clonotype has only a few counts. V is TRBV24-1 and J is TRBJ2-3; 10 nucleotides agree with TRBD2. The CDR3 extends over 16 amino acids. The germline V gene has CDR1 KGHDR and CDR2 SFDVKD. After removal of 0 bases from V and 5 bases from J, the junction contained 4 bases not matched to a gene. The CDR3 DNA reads TGTGCCACCAGTGATTTGACTAGCGGGGACAAAGATACGCAGTATTTT. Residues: CATSDLTSGDKDTQYF.

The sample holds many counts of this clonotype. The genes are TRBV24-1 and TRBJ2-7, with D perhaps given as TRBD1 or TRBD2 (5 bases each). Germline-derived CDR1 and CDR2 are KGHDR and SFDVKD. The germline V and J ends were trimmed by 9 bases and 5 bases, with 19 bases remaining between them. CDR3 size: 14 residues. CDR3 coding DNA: TGTGCCACCGGGGACCCGTACGCTTTTGACGAGCAGTACTTC. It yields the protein CATGDPYAFDEQYF.

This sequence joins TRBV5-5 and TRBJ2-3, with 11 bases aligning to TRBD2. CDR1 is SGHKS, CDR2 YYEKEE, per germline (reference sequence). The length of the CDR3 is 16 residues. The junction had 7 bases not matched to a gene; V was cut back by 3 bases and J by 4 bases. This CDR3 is CASSSRLAGYPDTQYF. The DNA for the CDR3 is TGTGCCAGCAGCTCCAGACTAGCGGGGTACCCAGATACGCAGTATTTT.

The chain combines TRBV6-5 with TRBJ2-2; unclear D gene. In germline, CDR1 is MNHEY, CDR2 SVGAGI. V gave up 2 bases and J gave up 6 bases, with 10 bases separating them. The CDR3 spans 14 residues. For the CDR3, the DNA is TGTGCCAGCAGTTACGCTAGGTTCGCCGGGGAGCTGTTTTTT. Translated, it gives CASSYARFAGELFF.

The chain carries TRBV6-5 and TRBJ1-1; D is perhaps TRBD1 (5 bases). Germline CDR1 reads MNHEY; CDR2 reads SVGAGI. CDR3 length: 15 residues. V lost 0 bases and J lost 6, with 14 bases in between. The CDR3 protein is CASSYSTAVTSEAFF. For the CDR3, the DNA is TGTGCCAGCAGTTACTCGACAGCCGTTACCTCTGAAGCTTTCTTT.

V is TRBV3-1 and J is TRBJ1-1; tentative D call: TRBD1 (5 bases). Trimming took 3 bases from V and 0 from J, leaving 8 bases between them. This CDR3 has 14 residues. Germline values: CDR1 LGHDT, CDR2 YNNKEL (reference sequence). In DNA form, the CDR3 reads TGTGCCAGCAGCCAGCGGGGGGTGAACACTGAAGCTTTCTTT. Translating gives CASSQRGVNTEAFF.

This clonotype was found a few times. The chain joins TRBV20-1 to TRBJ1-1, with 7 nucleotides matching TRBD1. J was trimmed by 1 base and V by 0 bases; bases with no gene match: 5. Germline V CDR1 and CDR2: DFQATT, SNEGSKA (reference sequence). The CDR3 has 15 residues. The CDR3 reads CSARDGTVPNTEAFF. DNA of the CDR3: TGCAGTGCTAGAGATGGGACAGTACCGAACACTGAAGCTTTCTTT.

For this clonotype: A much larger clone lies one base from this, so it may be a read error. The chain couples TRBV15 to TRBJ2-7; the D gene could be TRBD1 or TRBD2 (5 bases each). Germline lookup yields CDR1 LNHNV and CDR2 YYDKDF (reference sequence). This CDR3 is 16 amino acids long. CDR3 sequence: CTTSRDLDSIPYEQYF. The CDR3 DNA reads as TGTACCACCAGCAGGGACCTTGACAGTATACCCTACGAGCAGTACTTC. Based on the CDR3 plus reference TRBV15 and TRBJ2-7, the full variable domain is DAMVIQNPRYQVTQFGKPVTLSCSQTLNHNVMYWYQQKSSQAPKLLFHYYDKDFNNEADTPDNFQSRRPNTSFCFLDIRSPGLGDTAMYLCTTSRDLDSIPYEQYFGPGTRLTVT.